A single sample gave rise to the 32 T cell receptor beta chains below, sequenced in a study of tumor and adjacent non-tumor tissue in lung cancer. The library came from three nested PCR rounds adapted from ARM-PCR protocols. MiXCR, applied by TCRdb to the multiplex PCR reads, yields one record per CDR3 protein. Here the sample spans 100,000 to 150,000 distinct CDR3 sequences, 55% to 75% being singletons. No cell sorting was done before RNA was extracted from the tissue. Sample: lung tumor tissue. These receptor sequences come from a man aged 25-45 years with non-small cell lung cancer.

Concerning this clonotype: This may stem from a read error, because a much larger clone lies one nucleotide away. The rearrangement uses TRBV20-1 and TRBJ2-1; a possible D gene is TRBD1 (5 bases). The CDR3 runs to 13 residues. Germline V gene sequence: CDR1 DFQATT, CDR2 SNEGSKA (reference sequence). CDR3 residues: CSATTGSYNEQSF. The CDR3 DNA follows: TGCAGTGCCACAACAGGCTCCTACAATGAGCAGTCCTTC.

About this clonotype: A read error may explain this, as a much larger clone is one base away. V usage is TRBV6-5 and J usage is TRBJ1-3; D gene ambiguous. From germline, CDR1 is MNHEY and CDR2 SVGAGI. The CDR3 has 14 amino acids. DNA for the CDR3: TGTACCAGCAAGCCTTACACCTCTGGAAACACCATATATTTT. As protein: CTSKPYTSGNTIYF.

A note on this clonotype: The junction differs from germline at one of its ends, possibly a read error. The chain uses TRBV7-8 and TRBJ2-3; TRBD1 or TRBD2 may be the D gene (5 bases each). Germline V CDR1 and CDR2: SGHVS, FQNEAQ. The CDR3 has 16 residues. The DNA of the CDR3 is TGTGCCAGCAGCCATCGGGACCGAGGATCCACAGATACGCATTACTTT. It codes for CASSHRDRGSTDTHYF.

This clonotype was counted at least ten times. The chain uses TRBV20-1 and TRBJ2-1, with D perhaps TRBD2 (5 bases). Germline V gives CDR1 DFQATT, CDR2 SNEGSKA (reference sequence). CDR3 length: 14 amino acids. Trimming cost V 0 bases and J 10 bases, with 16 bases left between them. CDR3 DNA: TGCAGTGCTAGAGAAGAGGGCTCACTAAACGAGCAGTTCTTC. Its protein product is CSAREEGSLNEQFF.

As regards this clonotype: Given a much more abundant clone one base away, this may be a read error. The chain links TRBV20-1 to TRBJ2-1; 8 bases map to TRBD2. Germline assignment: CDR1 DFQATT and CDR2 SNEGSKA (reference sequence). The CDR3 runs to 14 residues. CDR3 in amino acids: CNAPYSGGIEEQFF. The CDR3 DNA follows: TGCAATGCTCCCTACAGCGGGGGTATCGAGGAGCAGTTCTTC.

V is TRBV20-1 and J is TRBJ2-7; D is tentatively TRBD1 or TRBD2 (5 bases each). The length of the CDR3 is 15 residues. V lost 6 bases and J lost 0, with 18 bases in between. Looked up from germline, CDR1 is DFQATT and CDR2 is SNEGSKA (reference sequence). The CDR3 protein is CSAKGVSAGSYEQYF. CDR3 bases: TGCAGTGCCAAAGGGGTCTCCGCGGGCTCCTACGAGCAGTACTTC.

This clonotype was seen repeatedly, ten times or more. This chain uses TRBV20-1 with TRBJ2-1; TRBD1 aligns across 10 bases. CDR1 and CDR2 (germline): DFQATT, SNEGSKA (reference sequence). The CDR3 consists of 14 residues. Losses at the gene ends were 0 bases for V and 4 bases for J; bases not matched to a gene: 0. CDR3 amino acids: CSAREDRGYNEQFF. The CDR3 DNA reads TGCAGTGCTAGAGAGGACAGGGGGTACAATGAGCAGTTCTTC.

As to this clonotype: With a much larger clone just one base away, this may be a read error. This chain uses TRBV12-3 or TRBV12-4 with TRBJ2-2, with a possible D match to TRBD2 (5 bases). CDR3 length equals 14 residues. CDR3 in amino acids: CASTAILNTGELLF. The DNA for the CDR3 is TGTGCCAGCACGGCTATCCTGAACACCGGGGAGCTGTTATTT.

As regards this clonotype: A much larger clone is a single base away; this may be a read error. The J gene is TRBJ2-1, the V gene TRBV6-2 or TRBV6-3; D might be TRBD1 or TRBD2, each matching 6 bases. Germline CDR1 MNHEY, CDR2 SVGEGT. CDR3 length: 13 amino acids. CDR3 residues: CATSVGGYYEQFF. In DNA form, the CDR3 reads TGTGCCACCTCTGTGGGGGGCTACTATGAGCAGTTCTTC.

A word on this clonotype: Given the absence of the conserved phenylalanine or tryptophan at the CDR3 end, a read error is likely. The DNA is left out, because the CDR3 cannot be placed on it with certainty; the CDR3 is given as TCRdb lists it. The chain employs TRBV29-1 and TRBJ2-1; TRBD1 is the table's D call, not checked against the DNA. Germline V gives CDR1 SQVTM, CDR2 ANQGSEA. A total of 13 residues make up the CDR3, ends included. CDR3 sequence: CSVEGTVYNEQSS.

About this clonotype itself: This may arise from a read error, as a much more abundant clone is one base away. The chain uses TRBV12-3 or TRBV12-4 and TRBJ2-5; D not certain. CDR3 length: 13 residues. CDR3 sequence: CASSLLMQETQCF. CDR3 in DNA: TGTGCCAGCAGTTTATTGATGCAAGAGACCCAGTGCTTC.

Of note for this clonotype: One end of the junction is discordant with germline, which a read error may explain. The CDR3 DNA follows: TGTAGTGCTAAGCCTAGCGGGAGTTCCTACGAGCAGTACTTC. This codes for CSAKPSGSSYEQYF. The V call is TRBV20-1, the J call TRBJ2-7; 10 nucleotides agree with TRBD2. Germline CDR1 reads DFQATT; CDR2 reads SNEGSKA (reference sequence). CDR3 length equals 14 residues.

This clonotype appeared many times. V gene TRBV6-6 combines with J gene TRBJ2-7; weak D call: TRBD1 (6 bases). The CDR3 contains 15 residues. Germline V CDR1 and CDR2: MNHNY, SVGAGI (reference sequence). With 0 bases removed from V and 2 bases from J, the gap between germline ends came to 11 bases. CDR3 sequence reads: CASSYSDRSTYEQYF. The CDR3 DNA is TGTGCCAGCAGTTACTCAGACAGGTCAACCTACGAGCAGTACTTC.

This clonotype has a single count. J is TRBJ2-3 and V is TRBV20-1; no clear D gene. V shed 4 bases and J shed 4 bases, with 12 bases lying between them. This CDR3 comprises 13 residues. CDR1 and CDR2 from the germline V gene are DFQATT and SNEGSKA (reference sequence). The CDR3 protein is CSAKGPSSDTQYF. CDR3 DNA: TGCAGTGCTAAGGGTCCGTCCTCAGATACGCAGTATTTT.

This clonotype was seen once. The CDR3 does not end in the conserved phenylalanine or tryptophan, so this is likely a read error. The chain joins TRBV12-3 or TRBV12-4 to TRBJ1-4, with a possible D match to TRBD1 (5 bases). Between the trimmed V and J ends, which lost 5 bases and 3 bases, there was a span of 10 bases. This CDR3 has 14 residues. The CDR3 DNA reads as TGTGCCAGCAGTGGAAGACAGTCTAATGAAAAACTGTTTTCT. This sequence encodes CASSGRQSNEKLFS.

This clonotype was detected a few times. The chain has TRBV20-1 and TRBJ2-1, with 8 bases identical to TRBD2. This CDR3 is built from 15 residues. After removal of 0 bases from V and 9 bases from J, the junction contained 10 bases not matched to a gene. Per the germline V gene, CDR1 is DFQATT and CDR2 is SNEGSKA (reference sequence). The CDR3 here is CSARDLGSGGIEQFF. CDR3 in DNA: TGCAGTGCTAGAGATCTTGGCTCGGGGGGGATTGAGCAGTTCTTC.

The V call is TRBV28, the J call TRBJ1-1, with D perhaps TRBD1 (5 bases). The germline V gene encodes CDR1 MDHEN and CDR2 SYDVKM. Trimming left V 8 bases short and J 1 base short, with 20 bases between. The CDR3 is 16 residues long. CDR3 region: CASFGLWDVPNTEAFF. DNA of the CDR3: TGTGCCAGCTTTGGACTATGGGACGTTCCGAACACTGAAGCTTTCTTT.

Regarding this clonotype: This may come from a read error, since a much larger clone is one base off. The DNA of the CDR3 is TGTGCCAGCAGATTGGGGGCGAGTCAGCCCCAGTATTTT. Encoded protein: CASRLGASQPQYF. The chain employs TRBV6-2 or TRBV6-3 and TRBJ1-5, with D possibly being TRBD1 (6 bases). The J call may be wrong; the DNA end is better matched by TRBJ2-3. The germline V gene encodes CDR1 MNHEY and CDR2 SVGEGT. CDR3 length equals 13 residues.

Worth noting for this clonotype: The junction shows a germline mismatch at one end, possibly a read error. This chain's CDR3 is CSALQETQCF. The DNA of the CDR3 is TGCAGTGCGCTTCAAGAAACCCAGTGTTTC. The V gene is TRBV20-1, the J gene TRBJ2-5, with D unresolved. The CDR3 spans 10 residues. Germline CDR1 reads DFQATT; CDR2 reads SNEGSKA (reference sequence).

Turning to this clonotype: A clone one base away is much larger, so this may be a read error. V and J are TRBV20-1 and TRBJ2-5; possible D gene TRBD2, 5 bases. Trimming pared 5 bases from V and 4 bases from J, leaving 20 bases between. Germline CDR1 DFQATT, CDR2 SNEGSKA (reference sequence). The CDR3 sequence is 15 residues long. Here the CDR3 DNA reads TGCAGTGCTTCCAGCGAGAGGGCCTTGTCAGAGACCCAGTACTTC. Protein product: CSASSERALSETQYF.

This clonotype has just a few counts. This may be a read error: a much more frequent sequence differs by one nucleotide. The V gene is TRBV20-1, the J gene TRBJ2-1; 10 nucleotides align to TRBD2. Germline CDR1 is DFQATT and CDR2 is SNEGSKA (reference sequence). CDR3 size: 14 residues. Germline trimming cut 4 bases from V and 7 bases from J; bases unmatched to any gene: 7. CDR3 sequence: CSAIAGGCGNEQFF. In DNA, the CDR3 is TGCAGTGCTATAGCGGGGGGTTGTGGGAATGAGCAGTTCTTC.

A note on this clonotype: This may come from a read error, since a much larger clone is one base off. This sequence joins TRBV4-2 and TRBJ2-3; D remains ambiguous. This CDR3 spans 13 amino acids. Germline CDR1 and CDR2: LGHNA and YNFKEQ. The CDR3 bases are TGTGCCAGCAGCCAGGCCGGCACAGATGCGCAGTATTTT. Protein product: CASSQAGTDAQYF.

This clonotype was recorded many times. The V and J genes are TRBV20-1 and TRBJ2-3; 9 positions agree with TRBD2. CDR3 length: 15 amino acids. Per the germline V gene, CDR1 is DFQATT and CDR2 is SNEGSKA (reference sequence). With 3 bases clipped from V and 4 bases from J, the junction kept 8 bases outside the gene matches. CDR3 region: CSASTGGGAADTQYF. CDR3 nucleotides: TGCAGTGCTAGCACGGGCGGGGGGGCCGCAGATACGCAGTATTTT.

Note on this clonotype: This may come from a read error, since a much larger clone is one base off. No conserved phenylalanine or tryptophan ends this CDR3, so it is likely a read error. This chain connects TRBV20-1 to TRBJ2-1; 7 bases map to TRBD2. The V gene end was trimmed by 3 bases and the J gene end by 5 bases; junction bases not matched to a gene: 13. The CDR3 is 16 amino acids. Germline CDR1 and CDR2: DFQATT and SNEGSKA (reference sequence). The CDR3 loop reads CSARVKRGLEDNEQFS. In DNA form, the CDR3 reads TGCAGTGCTAGGGTCAAGCGGGGCCTAGAAGACAATGAGCAGTTCTCC.

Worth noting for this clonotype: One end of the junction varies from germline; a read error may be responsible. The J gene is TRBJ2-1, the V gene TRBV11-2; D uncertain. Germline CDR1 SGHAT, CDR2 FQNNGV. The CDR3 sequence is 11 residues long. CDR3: CVSSPHNEQFF. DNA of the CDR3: TGTGTCAGCAGCCCGCACAATGAGCAGTTCTTC.

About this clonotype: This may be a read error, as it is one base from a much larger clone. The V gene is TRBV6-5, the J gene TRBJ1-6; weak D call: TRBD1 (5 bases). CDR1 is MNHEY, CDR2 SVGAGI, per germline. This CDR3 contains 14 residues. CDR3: CAISYSTGGSPLHF. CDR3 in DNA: TGTGCCATCAGTTACAGCACCGGGGGTTCACCCCTCCACTTT.

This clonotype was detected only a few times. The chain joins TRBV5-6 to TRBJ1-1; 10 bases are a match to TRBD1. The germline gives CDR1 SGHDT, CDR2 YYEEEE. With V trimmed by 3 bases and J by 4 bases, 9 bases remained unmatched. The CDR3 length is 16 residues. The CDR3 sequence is CASSSLGDRGGTEAFF. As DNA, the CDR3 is TGTGCCAGCAGCTCCCTCGGGGACAGGGGTGGCACTGAAGCTTTCTTT.

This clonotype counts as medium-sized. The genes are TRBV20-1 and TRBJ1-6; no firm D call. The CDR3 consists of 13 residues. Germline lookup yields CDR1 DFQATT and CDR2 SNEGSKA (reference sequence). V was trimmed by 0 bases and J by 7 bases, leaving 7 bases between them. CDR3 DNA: TGCAGTGCTAGAGAAGTTGGAAATTCACCCCTCCACTTT. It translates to CSAREVGNSPLHF.

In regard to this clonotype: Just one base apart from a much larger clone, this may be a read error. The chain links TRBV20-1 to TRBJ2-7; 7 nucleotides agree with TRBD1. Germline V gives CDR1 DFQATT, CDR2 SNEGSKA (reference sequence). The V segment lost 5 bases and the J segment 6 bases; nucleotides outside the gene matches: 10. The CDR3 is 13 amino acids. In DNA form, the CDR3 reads TGCAGTGCTCACAGGGGTGCAGTCTCCGAGCAGTACTTC. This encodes CSAHRGAVSEQYF.

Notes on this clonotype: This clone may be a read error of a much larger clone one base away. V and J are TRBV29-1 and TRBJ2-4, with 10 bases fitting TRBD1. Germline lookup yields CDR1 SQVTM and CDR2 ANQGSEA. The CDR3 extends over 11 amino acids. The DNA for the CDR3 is TGCGGCGTCGGGACAGGGGCGATTCAGTACTTC. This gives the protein CGVGTGAIQYF.

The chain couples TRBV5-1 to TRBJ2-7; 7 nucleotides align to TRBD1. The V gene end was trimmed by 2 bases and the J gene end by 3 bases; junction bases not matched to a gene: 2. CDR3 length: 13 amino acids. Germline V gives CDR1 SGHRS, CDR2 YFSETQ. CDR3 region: CASSLGQDYEQYF. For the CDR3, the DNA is TGCGCCAGCAGCTTAGGACAGGACTACGAGCAGTACTTC.

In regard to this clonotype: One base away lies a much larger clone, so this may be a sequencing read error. In DNA form, the CDR3 reads TGTGCCAGCACCCTGGCTGGGACAGAGTATTCACCCCTCCTCTTT. Amino acid sequence: CASTLAGTEYSPLLF. The chain carries TRBV5-5 and TRBJ1-6; 7 bases are a match to TRBD1. CDR1 and CDR2 from the germline V gene are SGHKS and YYEKEE (reference sequence). The length of the CDR3 is 15 residues.